This is a list of T cell receptor beta chains from one sample in a study of cytomegalovirus exposure and HLA in healthy donors. Assay: immunoSEQ multiplex PCR; the TCRdb copy retains only in-frame clones and omits some. In the table there are around 190,000 clones, 81% of which are singletons. The sample comprised PBMCs. These receptors all stem from a young man in good health and CMV-seronegative. Each CDR3 is given with its conserved first and last residue. The D gene is left open where the match is weak. Not every row has a clone size; where given, it reads once, few, many or a size class.

V,size,J,D,DNA,CDR3
TRBV30,.,TRBJ1-1,.,TGTGCCTGGAGTTTCAGGGGTCTGGCGAACACTGAAGCTTTCTTT,CAWSFRGLANTEAFF
TRBV4-3,.,TRBJ1-6,TRBD1,TGCGCCAGCAGCCAAGATCTCCCCAGGGGGGACGATAATTCACCCCTCCACTTT,CASSQDLPRGDDNSPLHF
TRBV4-1,.,TRBJ1-1,.,TGCGCCAGCAGCCAGAACTCCATGAACACTGAAGCTTTCTTT,CASSQNSMNTEAFF
TRBV5-1,few,TRBJ2-7,.,TGCGCCAGCAGCTTGGCCTTTTCCGAGTACGAGCAGTACTTC,CASSLAFSEYEQYF
TRBV7-2,.,TRBJ2-1,.,TGTGCCAGCAGCTTTAGTATGGACTTCGTCCTAGCCCAGTTCTTC,CASSFSMDFVLAQFF
TRBV7-3,.,TRBJ2-3,TRBD2,TGTGCCAGCAGCTTAAATCCTCTAGCGGCTCACACAGATACGCAGTATTTT,CASSLNPLAAHTDTQYF
TRBV19,few,TRBJ1-2,.,TGTGCCAGTAGTATCAGTCGTCAGAACTATGGCTACACCTTC,CASSISRQNYGYTF
TRBV6-5,.,TRBJ1-2,.,TGTGCCAGCAGCCATGACAGCGGGCCTGGCGATGGCTACACCTTC,CASSHDSGPGDGYTF
TRBV4-1,.,TRBJ1-2,TRBD1,TGCGCCAGCAGCCAGGGGGGTCGGACAGGGGTAGATGGCTACACCTTC,CASSQGGRTGVDGYTF
TRBV25-1,few,TRBJ1-1,.,TGTGCCAGCAGTGTTCCGGGTGTGACTGAAGCTTTCTTT,CASSVPGVTEAFF
TRBV7-9,.,TRBJ2-7,TRBD1,TGTGCCAGCAGCGCCAGACAGGGGATCTACGAGCAGTACTTC,CASSARQGIYEQYF
TRBV29-1,few,TRBJ2-7,TRBD2,TGCAGCGTTGCTAGCGGGAGCTCCTACGAGCAGTACTTC,CSVASGSSYEQYF
TRBV30,.,TRBJ1-5,.,TGTGCCTGGAGTAAAGGGGAAGATCAGCCCCAGCATTTT,CAWSKGEDQPQHF
TRBV6-5,.,TRBJ2-7,.,TGTGCCAGCAGTGGAGAGGGCTACGAGCAGTACTTC,CASSGEGYEQYF
TRBV5-6,.,TRBJ2-1,.,TGTGCCAGCAGCTCCCTAACCGTAATCCGGGATGAGCAGTTCTTC,CASSSLTVIRDEQFF
TRBV7-8,once,TRBJ1-5,TRBD1,TGTGCCAGCAGCTCACCACTTCGACAGGGTAGCAATCAGCCCCAGCATTTT,CASSSPLRQGSNQPQHF
TRBV7-6,.,TRBJ2-3,TRBD2,TGTGCCAGCAGCTCACTAGCGGGGGGCCCGGGAGATACGCAGTATTTT,CASSSLAGGPGDTQYF
TRBV28,.,TRBJ2-1,TRBD2,TGTGCCAGCAGTTCCCCAGGGACTAGCGGGACTTGGGGTGAGCAGTTCTTC,CASSSPGTSGTWGEQFF
TRBV6-6,many,TRBJ2-7,.,TGTGCCAGCAGTTACCAGGGGTTCTACGAGCAGTACTTC,CASSYQGFYEQYF
TRBV7-3,.,TRBJ2-1,TRBD2,TGTGCCAGCAGCCAATATAGCGGGAGCTCCTACAATGAGCAGTTCTTC,CASSQYSGSSYNEQFF
TRBV5-4,.,TRBJ1-2,TRBD1,TGTGCCAGCAGCTTGGTGGGACAGATAAACTATGGCTACACCTTC,CASSLVGQINYGYTF
TRBV19,.,TRBJ1-4,.,TGTGCCAGTAGGGGGGGGATTGGTGAAAAACTGTTTTTT,CASRGGIGEKLFF
TRBV13,.,TRBJ1-2,TRBD1,TGTGCCAGCAGCGGAACCGGGACAGGGGGCGGCAATGGCTACACCTTC,CASSGTGTGGGNGYTF
TRBV6-1,.,TRBJ2-1,.,TGTGCCAGCAGTGAAAACTGGGCAGCTCTATACAATGAGCAGTTCTTC,CASSENWAALYNEQFF
TRBV7-2,.,TRBJ1-5,TRBD1,TGTGCCAGCAGCAGCATACAGGGACAGGCATTCGATAGCAATCAGCCCCAGCATTTT,CASSSIQGQAFDSNQPQHF
TRBV27,.,TRBJ1-1,TRBD1,TGTGCCAGCAGTTCGGACAGGGGGCGGACTGAAGCTTTCTTT,CASSSDRGRTEAFF
TRBV7-2,.,TRBJ2-7,.,TGTGCCAGCAGCTTAACACAGACTACCTACGAGCAGTACTTC,CASSLTQTTYEQYF
TRBV18,.,TRBJ1-1,.,TGTGCCAGCTCACCGGGGGGGGCTTTTCCTGAAGCTTTCTTT,CASSPGGAFPEAFF
TRBV4-2,.,TRBJ2-3,TRBD1,TGTGCCAGCAGCCAAGATCCCCCGGGACAGGGCACAGATACGCAGTATTTT,CASSQDPPGQGTDTQYF
TRBV7-9,few,TRBJ2-3,.,TGTGCCAGCTCGAATCCCGGGGGCACAGATACGCAGTATTTT,CASSNPGGTDTQYF
TRBV7-2,few,TRBJ2-3,TRBD1,TGTGCCAGCAGCTTAGATATCGGGACAGGGCCTAGGGATACGCAGTATTTT,CASSLDIGTGPRDTQYF
TRBV27,.,TRBJ2-7,TRBD1,TGTGCCAGCAGCTTCTCCGGGACAGGGTTGAGCGAGCAGTACTTC,CASSFSGTGLSEQYF
TRBV5-6,.,TRBJ2-1,.,TGTGCCAGCAGCTTGGAACAGTACAATGAGCAGTTCTTC,CASSLEQYNEQFF
TRBV7-2,.,TRBJ2-7,.,TGTGCCAGCAGCTCCCCCACGCAGTCCTACGAGCAGTACTTC,CASSSPTQSYEQYF
TRBV7-9,.,TRBJ2-7,TRBD1,TGTTCCAGCAGCCCGGACAGGGGAAGGTCCTACGAGCAGTACTTC,CSSSPDRGRSYEQYF
TRBV7-8,.,TRBJ1-1,TRBD1,TGTGCCAGCAGCTCGGGACAGGGGGTGAACACTGAAGCTTTCTTT,CASSSGQGVNTEAFF
TRBV19,.,TRBJ2-1,TRBD2,TGTGCCAGTAGTATACTAGCGGGGGTAATCTACAATGAGCAGTTCTTC,CASSILAGVIYNEQFF
TRBV6-6,.,TRBJ1-1,.,TGTGCCAGCAGTTACACCCTCGGAGCTTTCTTT,CASSYTLGAFF
TRBV14,.,TRBJ1-1,TRBD1,TGTGCCAGCAGCTTACGGGGACAGAGGGCTGAAGCTTTCTTT,CASSLRGQRAEAFF
TRBV5-4,.,TRBJ2-5,TRBD1,TGTGCCAGCAGGCCCGGGACAGACCAAGAGACCCAGTACTTC,CASRPGTDQETQYF
TRBV9,.,TRBJ2-5,TRBD2,TGTGCCAGCAGCGTAGCCCCCTCCCGGAGCGGGGGGGACCAAGAGACCCAGTACTTC,CASSVAPSRSGGDQETQYF
TRBV19,once,TRBJ2-7,.,TGTGCCAGTAGTATAGGGTTCGGCGGGTCATACGAGCAGTACTTC,CASSIGFGGSYEQYF
TRBV28,.,TRBJ2-1,TRBD2,TGTGCCAGCAGTCCGGGACTAGCGTTCCCTAATGAGCAGTTCTTC,CASSPGLAFPNEQFF
TRBV28,.,TRBJ1-5,TRBD1,TGTGCCAGCAGTACAACCCGGGACAGTTTCCAAACAAATCAGCCCCAGCATTTT,CASSTTRDSFQTNQPQHF
TRBV11-2,.,TRBJ1-5,.,TGTGCCAGCAGCTTAGCCCATTATCAGCCCCAGCATTTT,CASSLAHYQPQHF
TRBV15,.,TRBJ2-3,.,TGTGCCACCAAGGGAGGAACTCAAATTAGCACAGATACGCAGTATTTT,CATKGGTQISTDTQYF
TRBV7-2,.,TRBJ2-3,TRBD2,TGTGCCAGCAGCTTAAACGGGGGGGTTAACACAGATACGCAGTATTTT,CASSLNGGVNTDTQYF